This TCR beta chain appears in the sequencing data of a study of metastatic and nonmetastatic thyroid tumors. Across the whole study: Repertoire comparisons spanned blood and tumor or nodule tissue from malignant and benign thyroid patients.

TCRdb re-analyzed the PCR reads using MiXCR. Of about 59,000 clones in the sample, under 20% are singletons; the top ten hold almost 9.5%. All patients were untreated before thyroid surgery. Trimming removed 8 bases at V and 1 base at J, with 14 bases between. The CDR3 extends over 14 amino acids. CDR1 and CDR2 (germline): MNHNS, SASEGT. This clone was observed at least ten times. The specimen was blood. This receptor was obtained from a male donor with papillary thyroid cancer or a benign thyroid nodule (not recorded which). Some clones in this sample may be carry-over from other donors' samples. V gene TRBV6-1 combines with J gene TRBJ2-5; TRBD2 is a possible D gene (5 bases). CDR3 DNA: TGTGCCAGCCCAGCGGTCCGCCCCCAAGAGACCCAGTACTTC. Protein: CASPAVRPQETQYF.